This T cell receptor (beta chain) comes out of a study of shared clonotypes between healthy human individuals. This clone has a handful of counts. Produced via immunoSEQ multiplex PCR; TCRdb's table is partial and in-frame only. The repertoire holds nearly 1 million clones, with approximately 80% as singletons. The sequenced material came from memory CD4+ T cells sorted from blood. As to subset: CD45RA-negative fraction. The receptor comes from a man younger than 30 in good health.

The CDR3 region is CASSQEFSGNTIYF. The CDR3 region has the DNA TGTGCCAGCTCCCAGGAGTTTTCAGGAAACACCATATATTTT. V usage is TRBV18 and J usage is TRBJ1-3; D gene uncertain. CDR3 length: 14 residues. Germline CDR1 is KGHSH and CDR2 is LQKENI. V lost 6 bases, J lost 4 bases, and 13 bases lay in between.